Below, one T cell receptor (beta chain) is given with its context. Its antigen is not known. The germline gene is not matched at one end of the junction; a read error may be the cause. Germline CDR1 reads SGHNT; CDR2 reads YENEEA. CDR3 length: 15 amino acids. This record belongs to a study of T cells in Graves' hyperthyroidism and ophthalmopathy. Study results and caveats: Most expanded thyroid clonotypes above 0.001 recurred in blood. Ophthalmopathy was predicted by the model a median of about six months ahead of onset.

Based on clinical symptoms, serum thyroxine and TRAb, thyroid ultrasound and orbital computed tomography, diagnoses were reached. It was RNA transcripts that yielded the amplified TCR beta CDR3 regions. First-round RT-PCR of the TCR CDR3 relied on the HTBI primer set. Using its own MiXCR run on the multiplex PCR reads, TCRdb lists one record per CDR3 protein. The sample carries over 700,000 distinct CDR3 sequences, 30% to 40% recorded once. V usage is TRBV11-3 and J usage is TRBJ2-5; D remains ambiguous. The sample comprised blood. This sequence was found in a woman between 40 and 55 years old with Graves' hyperthyroidism. CDR3 in DNA: TGTGCCAGCAGCTTAGGTGGCGTTTACCCAGAGACCCACTACTTC. It translates to CASSLGGVYPETHYF.